This TCR beta chain came from a study of identical twins (dated by TCRdb to 2016 to 2017). For context, the study as a whole: To test whether fetal clonotypes persist, this study deep-sequenced TCR alpha and beta repertoires from monozygotic twins, from unrelated adults of various ages, and from cord blood. To rule out contamination, replicate twin experiments were performed at different times with different library preparation protocols.

CDR1 and CDR2 are read off the germline V gene (reference sequence) as DFQATT and SNEGSKA. The CDR3 goes from the cysteine to the phenylalanine over 14 residues. Solely the CDR3 DNA is kept, with 42 bases framed from the first base. V loses 5 bases, J loses 5 bases, and the germline ends lie 17 bases apart. This clonotype has only a few counts. Its antigen remains undetermined. Per-base qualities were not stored, and no clone one base away is much larger. Every donor was a healthy Caucasian. Three pairs of female monozygotic twins, all aged about 18 to 29 years, were included in the twin cohort. Positive isolation kits from Invitrogen were used to isolate CD4+ and CD8+ T cell populations. Study-level results and caveats: Because the same donors could not be followed over many years, conclusions were based on cross-sectional statistical analysis. In monozygotic twins, recombination models systematically underestimated out-of-frame TCR alpha sharing, but the models matched the sharing seen between unrelated individuals. Out-of-frame TCR alpha sequences shared between twins showed an excess of low generation-probability sequences compared with coincidental sharing between unrelated individuals. In beta out-of-frame sequences, excess twin sharing was weaker, because having fewer shared sequences lowered the signal-to-noise ratio. Zero-insertion analyses could be partly confounded by invariant T cells such as MAIT and iNKT, though diverse VJ usage argued against such confounding for most clonotypes. Abundant cord blood beta clonotypes had fewer insertions, young adult naive repertoires showed a similar but weaker trend, and memory repertoires showed no such trend.

Library preparation was by 5' RACE. Sequencing was carried out with an Illumina HiSeq 2000. Template switching added a universal primer binding site, and the final cDNA carried a unique molecular identifier that allowed TCR cDNA molecules to be counted accurately. First-strand cDNA for TCR alpha and beta chains was synthesized from specific primers in the conserved constant-segment region. To control for contamination, each cDNA library was double barcoded with a SMART-Mk sample barcode plus Illumina barcodes. TruSeq adapter sequences, together with Illumina sample barcodes, were added in two successive PCR steps. Sequencing of the TCR alpha and beta cDNA libraries was done on the Illumina HiSeq platform using custom primers. The source study handled its data this way. MiGEC processed the raw reads to extract unique molecular identifiers, while MiXCR was used to determine the CDR3 positions. Recombination models were inferred per individual with the repgenHMM and IGoR tools using an EM algorithm. Shared clonotype analysis was performed with the tcR package in R, normalizing sharing by the product of cloneset sizes. To study raw recombination free of thymic and clonal selection effects, out-of-frame nonproductive sequences were analyzed. The public sequencing data were trimmed at Q25 with fastp and processed into clonotypes with MiXCR by TCRdb, which kept only in-frame beta chains. Under each unique CDR3 protein, matching rows form one entry showing the most common genes and DNA. These V and J calls rely on TCRdb rather than the paper's analysis. The sample data list just over 450,000 distinct CDR3 sequences, and more than 13% of these were observed just once. Together, the top ten hold around 0.52% of the sample.

The data were also submitted as part of a second study, on yellow fever vaccine responses in identical twins. Drawing on the second study: According to the authors, the vaccine-induced T cell response in identical twins seemed to be partly convergent and partly specific to each individual. Focusing on identical twins, the study followed the T cell clones that responded to the vaccine, and did so with precision.

The sequence links TRBV20-1 to TRBJ2-3, with the D call tentatively TRBD1 or TRBD2, each fitting 5 bases. This receptor was obtained from a woman in her late teens or twenties in good health. Sequencing was done on a sample of CD4+ T cells sorted from blood. The CDR3 reads CSAGGGLVVDTQYF. The DNA sequence is TGCAGTGCTGGGGGTGGGCTAGTTGTAGATACGCAGTATTTT.